This note documents a single TCR beta chain sequence. Its specificity is unknown. The entry originates in a study of STAT5B mutations in CD4+ large granular lymphocyte leukemia. Overall study findings and caveats: Main leukemic clonotypes were patient-specific, but 25% appeared at low frequency elsewhere.

The germline V gene has CDR1 SGHTA and CDR2 FQGNSA. The V end was cut by 2 bases, the J end by 1 base, with 11 bases between. The CDR3 is 15 residues long. Using immunoSEQ multiplex PCR, the repertoire was profiled, and TCRdb retains in-frame clones only, with some absent. The sample shows about 21,000 clones, approximately 70% of them seen only once. This rearrangement joins TRBV7-2 to TRBJ1-1; D is unclear. This TCR derives from a human donor in good health. The sequenced material came from CD4+ T cells from blood buffy coats. The CDR3 nucleotides are TGTGCCAGCAGCTTAATGTCACCAGCGAACACTGAAGCTTTCTTT. Translated: CASSLMSPANTEAFF. Using reference TRBV7-2 and TRBJ1-1 for the parts outside the CDR3, the full variable domain is GAGVSQSPSNKVTEKGKDVELRCDPISGHTALYWYRQSLGQGLEFLIYFQGNSAPDKSGLPSDRFSAERTGGSVSTLTIQRTQQEDSAVYLCASSLMSPANTEAFFGQGTRLTVV.